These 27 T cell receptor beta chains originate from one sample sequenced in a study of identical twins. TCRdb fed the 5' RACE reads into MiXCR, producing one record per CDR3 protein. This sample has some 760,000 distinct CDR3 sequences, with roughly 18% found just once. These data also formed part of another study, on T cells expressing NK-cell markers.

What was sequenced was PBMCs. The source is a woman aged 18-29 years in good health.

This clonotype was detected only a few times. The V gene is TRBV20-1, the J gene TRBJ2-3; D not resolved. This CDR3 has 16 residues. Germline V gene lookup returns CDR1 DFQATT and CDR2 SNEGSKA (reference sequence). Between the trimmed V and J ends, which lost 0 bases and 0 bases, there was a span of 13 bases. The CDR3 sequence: CSARDYKWPSTDTQYF. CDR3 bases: TGCAGTGCTAGAGATTACAAGTGGCCGAGCACAGATACGCAGTATTTT.

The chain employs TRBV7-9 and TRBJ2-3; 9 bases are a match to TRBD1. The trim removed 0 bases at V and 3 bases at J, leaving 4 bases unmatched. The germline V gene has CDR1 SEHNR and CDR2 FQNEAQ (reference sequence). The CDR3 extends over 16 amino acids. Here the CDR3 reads CASSLARGQGTDTQYF. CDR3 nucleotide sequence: TGTGCCAGCAGCTTAGCTCGCGGACAGGGGACAGATACGCAGTATTTT. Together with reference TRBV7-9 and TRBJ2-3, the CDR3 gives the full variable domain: DTGVSQNPRHKITKRGQNVTFRCDPISEHNRLYWYRQTLGQGPEFLTYFQNEAQLEKSRLLSDRFSAERPKGSFSTLEIQRTEQGDSAMYLCASSLARGQGTDTQYFGPGTRLTVL.

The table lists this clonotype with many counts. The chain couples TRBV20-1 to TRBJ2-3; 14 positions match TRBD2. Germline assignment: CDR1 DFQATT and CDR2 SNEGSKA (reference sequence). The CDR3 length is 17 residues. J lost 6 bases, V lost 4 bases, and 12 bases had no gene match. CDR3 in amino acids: CSAKRTSGGWGADTQYF. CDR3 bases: TGCAGTGCTAAAAGGACTAGCGGGGGGTGGGGTGCGGATACGCAGTATTTT.

The CDR3 spells CSVGALEQFF. CDR3 sequence (DNA): TGCAGCGTTGGTGCTTTGGAGCAGTTCTTC. V gene TRBV29-1 combines with J gene TRBJ2-1; the D is unclear. The CDR3 has 10 residues. V was clipped by 4 bases and J by 10 bases, with 8 bases between them. CDR1 is SQVTM and CDR2 is ANQGSEA in the germline V gene.

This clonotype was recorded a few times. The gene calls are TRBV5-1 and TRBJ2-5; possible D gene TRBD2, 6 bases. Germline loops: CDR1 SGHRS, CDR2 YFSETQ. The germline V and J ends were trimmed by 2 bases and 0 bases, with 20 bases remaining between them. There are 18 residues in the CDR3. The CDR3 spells CASSLQKKRDFYQETQYF. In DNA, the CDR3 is TGCGCCAGCAGCTTACAGAAAAAAAGGGACTTCTACCAAGAGACCCAGTACTTC.

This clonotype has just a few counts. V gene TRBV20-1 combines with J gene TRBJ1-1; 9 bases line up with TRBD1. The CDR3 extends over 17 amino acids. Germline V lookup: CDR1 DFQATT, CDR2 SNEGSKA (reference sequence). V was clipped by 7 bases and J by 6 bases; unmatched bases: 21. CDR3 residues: CSVNSGTGNWGSPEAFF. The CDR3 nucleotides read TGCAGTGTTAATTCCGGGACAGGGAACTGGGGGAGTCCTGAAGCTTTCTTT.

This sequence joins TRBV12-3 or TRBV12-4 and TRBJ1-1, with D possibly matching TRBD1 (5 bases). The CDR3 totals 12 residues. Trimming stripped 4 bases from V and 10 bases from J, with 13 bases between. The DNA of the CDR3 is TGTGCCAGCAGTTCCAGGGCTTTTGGAGCTTTCTTT. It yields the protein CASSSRAFGAFF.

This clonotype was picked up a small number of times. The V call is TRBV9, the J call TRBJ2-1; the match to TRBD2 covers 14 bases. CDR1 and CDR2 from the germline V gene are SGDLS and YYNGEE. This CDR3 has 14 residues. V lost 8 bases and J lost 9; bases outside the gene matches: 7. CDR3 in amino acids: CASGTSGSPSEQFF. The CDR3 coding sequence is TGTGCCAGTGGGACTAGCGGGAGTCCCAGTGAGCAGTTCTTC. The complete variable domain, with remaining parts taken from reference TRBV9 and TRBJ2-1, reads DSGVTQTPKHLITATGQRVTLRCSPRSGDLSVYWYQQSLDQGLQFLIQYYNGEERAKGNILERFSAQQFPDLHSELNLSSLELGDSALYFCASGTSGSPSEQFFGPGTRLTVL.

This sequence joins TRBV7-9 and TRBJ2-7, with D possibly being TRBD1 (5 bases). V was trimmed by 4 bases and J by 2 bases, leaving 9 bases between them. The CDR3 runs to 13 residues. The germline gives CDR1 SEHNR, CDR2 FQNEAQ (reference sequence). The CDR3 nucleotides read TGTGCCAGCAGCTCCCGACAGCCCTACGAGCAGTACTTC. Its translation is CASSSRQPYEQYF. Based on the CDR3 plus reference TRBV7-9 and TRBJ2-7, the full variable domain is DTGVSQNPRHKITKRGQNVTFRCDPISEHNRLYWYRQTLGQGPEFLTYFQNEAQLEKSRLLSDRFSAERPKGSFSTLEIQRTEQGDSAMYLCASSSRQPYEQYFGPGTRLTVT.

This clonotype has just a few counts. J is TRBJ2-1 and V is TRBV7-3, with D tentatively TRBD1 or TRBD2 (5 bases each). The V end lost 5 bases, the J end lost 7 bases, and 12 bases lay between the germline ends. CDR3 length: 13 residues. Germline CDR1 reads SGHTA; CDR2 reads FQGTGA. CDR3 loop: CASSPSWGNEQFF. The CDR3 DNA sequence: TGTGCCAGCAGCCCGTCGTGGGGGAATGAGCAGTTCTTC.

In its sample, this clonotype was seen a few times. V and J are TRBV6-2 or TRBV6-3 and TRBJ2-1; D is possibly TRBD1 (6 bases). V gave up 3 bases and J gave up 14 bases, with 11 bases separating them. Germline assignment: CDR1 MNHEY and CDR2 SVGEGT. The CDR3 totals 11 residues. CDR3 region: CASSYDRREFF. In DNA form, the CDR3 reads TGTGCCAGCAGTTATGACAGGAGAGAGTTCTTC.

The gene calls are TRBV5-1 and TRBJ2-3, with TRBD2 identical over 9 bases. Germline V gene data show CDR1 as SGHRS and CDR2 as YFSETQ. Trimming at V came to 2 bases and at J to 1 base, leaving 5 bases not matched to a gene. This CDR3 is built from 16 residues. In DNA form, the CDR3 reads TGCGCCAGCAGCTTCGAGCGGGGGGCCGGCACAGATACGCAGTATTTT. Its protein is CASSFERGAGTDTQYF. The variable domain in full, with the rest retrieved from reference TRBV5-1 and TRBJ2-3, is KAGVTQTPRYLIKTRGQQVTLSCSPISGHRSVSWYQQTPGQGLQFLFEYFSETQRNKGNFPGRFSGRQFSNSRSEMNVSTLELGDSALYLCASSFERGAGTDTQYFGPGTRLTVL.

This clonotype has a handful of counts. The CDR3 region has the DNA TGCGCCAGCAGCTGGGGGATCGAGGGGGAAGAGACCCAGTACTTC. This gives the protein CASSWGIEGEETQYF. This rearrangement joins TRBV5-1 to TRBJ2-5, with a weak D call TRBD1 (6 bases). The CDR3 contains 15 residues. V lost 3 bases and J 3 bases, leaving 15 bases between the germline ends. Germline V gene sequence: CDR1 SGHRS, CDR2 YFSETQ.

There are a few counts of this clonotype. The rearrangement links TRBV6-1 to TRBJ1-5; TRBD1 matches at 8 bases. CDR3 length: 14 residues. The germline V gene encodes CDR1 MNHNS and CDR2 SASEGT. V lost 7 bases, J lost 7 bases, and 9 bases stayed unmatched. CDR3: CASMGQGARQPQHF. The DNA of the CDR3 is TGTGCCAGCATGGGGCAGGGGGCTCGGCAGCCCCAGCATTTT.

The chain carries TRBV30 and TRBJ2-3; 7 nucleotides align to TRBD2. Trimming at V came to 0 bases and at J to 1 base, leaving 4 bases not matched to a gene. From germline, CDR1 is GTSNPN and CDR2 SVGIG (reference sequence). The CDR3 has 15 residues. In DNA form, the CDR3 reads TGTGCCTGGAGTGTACCACTAGCGCGCACAGATACGCAGTATTTT. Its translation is CAWSVPLARTDTQYF.

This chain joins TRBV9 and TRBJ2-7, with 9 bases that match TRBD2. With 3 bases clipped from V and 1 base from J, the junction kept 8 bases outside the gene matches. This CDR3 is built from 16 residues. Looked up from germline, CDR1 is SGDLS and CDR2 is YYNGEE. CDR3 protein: CASSDDESGGSYEQYF. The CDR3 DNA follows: TGTGCCAGCAGCGATGACGAGAGCGGGGGGTCCTACGAGCAGTACTTC.

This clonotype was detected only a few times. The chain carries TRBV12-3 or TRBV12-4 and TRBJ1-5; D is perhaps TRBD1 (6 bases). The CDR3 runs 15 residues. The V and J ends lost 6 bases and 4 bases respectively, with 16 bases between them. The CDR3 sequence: CASSRGAERNQPQHF. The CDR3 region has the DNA TGTGCCAGCAGCCGGGGGGCGGAGCGGAATCAGCCCCAGCATTTT.

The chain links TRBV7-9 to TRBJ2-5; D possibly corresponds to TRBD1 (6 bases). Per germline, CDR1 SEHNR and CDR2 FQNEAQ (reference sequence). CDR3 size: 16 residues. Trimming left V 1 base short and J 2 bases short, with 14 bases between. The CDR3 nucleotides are TGTGCCAGCAGCTTAGATCAGGGGCAGGGGCAAGAGACCCAGTACTTC. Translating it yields CASSLDQGQGQETQYF.

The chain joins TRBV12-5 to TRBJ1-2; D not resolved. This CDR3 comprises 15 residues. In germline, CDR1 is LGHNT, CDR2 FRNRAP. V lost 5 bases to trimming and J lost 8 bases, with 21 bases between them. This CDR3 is CASGPTTRRNGGYTF. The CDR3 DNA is TGTGCTAGTGGTCCAACCACAAGACGAAATGGAGGCTACACCTTC.

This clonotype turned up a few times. CDR3: CASSGARALAQRASNYGYTF. DNA of the CDR3: TGTGCCAGTAGTGGGGCCCGGGCGCTCGCACAGAGAGCATCTAACTATGGCTACACCTTC. The chain combines TRBV27 with TRBJ1-2; D is possibly TRBD1 (5 bases). CDR1 and CDR2 (germline): MNHEY, SMNVEV (reference sequence). CDR3 length: 20 amino acids. Trimming cost V 9 bases and J 0 bases, with 32 bases left between them.

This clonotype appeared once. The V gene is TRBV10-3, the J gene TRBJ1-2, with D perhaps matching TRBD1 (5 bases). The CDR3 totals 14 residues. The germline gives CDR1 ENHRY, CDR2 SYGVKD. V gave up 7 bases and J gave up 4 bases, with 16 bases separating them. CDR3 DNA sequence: TGTGCCATCAATCCCGAGGGGACTATCTATGGCTACACCTTC. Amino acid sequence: CAINPEGTIYGYTF.

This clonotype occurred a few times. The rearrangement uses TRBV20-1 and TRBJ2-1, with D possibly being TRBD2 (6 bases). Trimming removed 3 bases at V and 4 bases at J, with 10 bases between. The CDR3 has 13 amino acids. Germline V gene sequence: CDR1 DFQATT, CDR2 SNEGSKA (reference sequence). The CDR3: CSARGRTYNEQFF. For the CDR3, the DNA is TGCAGTGCTAGGGGGAGGACTTACAATGAGCAGTTCTTC.

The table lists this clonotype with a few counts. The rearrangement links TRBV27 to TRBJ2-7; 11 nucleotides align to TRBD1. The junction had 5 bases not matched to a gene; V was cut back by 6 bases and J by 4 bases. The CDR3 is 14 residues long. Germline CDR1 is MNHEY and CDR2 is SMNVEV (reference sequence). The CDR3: CASRAGTGGYEQYF. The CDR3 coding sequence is TGTGCCAGCAGAGCCGGGACAGGGGGATACGAGCAGTACTTC.

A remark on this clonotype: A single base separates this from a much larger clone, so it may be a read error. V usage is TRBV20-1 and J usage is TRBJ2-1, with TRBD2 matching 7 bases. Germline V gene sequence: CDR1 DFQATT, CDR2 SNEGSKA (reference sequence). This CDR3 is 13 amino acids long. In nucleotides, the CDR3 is TGCAGTCCAAAGGGTAGCGGGTCCATCGGGCAGTCCTTC. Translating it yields CSPKGSGSIGQSF.

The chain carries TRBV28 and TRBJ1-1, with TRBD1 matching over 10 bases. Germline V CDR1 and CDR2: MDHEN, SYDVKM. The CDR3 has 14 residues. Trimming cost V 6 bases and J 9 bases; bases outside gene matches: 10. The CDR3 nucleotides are TGTGCCAGCAGGCCCTCCCGGGACAGGGGTAAAGCTTTCTTT. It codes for CASRPSRDRGKAFF.

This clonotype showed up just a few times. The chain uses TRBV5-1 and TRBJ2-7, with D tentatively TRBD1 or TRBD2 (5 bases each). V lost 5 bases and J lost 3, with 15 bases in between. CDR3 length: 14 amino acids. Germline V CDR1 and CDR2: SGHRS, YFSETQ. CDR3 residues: CASRPGTANYEQYF. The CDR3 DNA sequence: TGCGCCAGCAGACCCGGGACGGCGAACTACGAGCAGTACTTC.

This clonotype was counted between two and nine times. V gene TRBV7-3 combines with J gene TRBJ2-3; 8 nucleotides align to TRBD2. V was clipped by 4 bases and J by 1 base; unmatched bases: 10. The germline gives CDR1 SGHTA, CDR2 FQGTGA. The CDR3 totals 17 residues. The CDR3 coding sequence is TGTGCCAGCAGCTCCCCGACCTGGCGGGGGGGCACAGATACGCAGTATTTT. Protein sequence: CASSSPTWRGGTDTQYF. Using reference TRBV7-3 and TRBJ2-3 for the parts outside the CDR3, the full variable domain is GAGVSQTPSNKVTEKGKYVELRCDPISGHTALYWYRQSLGQGPEFLIYFQGTGAADDSGLPNDRFFAVRPEGSVSTLKIQRTERGDSAVYLCASSSPTWRGGTDTQYFGPGTRLTVL.